This TCR beta chain was retrieved from a study of blood T cell repertoires in COVID-19. The junction had 6 bases not matched to a gene; V was cut back by 5 bases and J by 2 bases. Germline values: CDR1 SGHAT, CDR2 FQNNGV. This CDR3 is 15 amino acids long. Profiled with immunoSEQ multiplex PCR; TCRdb holds only in-frame clones, not every one. The table lists 35,000 to 40,000 clones, about 85% of them singletons. The sequence was collected from a man aged 55 to 70 with COVID-19, enrolled during active disease. The rearrangement joins TRBV11-2 to TRBJ2-3, with 8 positions matching TRBD1. Input material: peripheral blood. The CDR3 sequence: CASSIQGVNTDTQYF. CDR3 nucleotide sequence: TGTGCCAGCAGCATACAGGGGGTAAACACAGATACGCAGTATTTT. Together with reference TRBV11-2 and TRBJ2-3, the CDR3 gives the full variable domain: EAGVAQSPRYKIIEKRQSVAFWCNPISGHATLYWYQQILGQGPKLLIQFQNNGVVDDSQLPKDRFSAERLKGVDSTLKIQPAKLEDSAVYLCASSIQGVNTDTQYFGPGTRLTVL.